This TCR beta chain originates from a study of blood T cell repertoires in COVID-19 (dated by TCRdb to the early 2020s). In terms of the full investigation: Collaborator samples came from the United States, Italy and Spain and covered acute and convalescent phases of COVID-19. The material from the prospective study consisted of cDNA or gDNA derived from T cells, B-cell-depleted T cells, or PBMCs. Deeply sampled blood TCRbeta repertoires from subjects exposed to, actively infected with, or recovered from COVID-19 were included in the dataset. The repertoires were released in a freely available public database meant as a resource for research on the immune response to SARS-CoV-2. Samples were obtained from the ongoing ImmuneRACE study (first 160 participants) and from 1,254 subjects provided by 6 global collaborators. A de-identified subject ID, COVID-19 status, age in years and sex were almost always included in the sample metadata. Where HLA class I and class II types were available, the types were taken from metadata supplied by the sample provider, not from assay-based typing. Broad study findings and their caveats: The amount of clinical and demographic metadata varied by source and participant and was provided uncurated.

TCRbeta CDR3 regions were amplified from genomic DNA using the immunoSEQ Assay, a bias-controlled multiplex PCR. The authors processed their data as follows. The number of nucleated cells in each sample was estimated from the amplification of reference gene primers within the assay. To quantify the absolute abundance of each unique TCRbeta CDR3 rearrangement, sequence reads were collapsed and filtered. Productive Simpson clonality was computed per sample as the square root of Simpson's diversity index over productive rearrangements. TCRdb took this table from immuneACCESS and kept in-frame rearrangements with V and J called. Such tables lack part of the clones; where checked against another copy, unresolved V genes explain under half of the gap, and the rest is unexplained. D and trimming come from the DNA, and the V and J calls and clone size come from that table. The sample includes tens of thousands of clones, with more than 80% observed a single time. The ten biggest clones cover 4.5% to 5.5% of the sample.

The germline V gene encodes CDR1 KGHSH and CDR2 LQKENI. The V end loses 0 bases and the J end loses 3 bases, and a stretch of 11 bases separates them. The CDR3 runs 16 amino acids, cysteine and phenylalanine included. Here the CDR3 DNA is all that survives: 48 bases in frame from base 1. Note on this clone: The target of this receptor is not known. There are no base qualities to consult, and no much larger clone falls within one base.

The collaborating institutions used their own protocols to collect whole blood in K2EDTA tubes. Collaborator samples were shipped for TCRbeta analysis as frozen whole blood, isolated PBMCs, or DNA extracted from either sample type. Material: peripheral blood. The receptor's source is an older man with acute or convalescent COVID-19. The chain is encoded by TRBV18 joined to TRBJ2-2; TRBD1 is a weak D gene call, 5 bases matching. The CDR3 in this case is CASSPPVDRYTGELFF. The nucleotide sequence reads TGTGCCAGCTCACCACCTGTCGACAGATACACCGGGGAGCTGTTTTTT.